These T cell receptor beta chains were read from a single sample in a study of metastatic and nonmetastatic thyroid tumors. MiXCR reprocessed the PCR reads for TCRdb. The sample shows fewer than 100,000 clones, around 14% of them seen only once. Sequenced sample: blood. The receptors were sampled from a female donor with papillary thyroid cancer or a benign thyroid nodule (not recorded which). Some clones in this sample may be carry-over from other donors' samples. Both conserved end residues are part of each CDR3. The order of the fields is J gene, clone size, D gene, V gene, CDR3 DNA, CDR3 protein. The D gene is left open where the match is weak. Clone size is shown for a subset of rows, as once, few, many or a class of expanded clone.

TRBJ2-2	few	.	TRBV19	TGTGCCAGTAGTATATTGACATGGTCCGGGGAGCTGTATTTT	CASSILTWSGELYF
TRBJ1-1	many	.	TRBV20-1	TGCAGTCCCCTCCGACGTGGCGGAGCTTTCTTT	CSPLRRGGAFF
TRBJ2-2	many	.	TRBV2	TGTGCCAGCAGCGTAAAAACTTCGACCGGGGAGCTGTTTTTT	CASSVKTSTGELFF
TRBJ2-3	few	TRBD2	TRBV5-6	TGTGCCAGCAGCTTCAAGGCGGGGGTGACAGATACGCAGTATTTT	CASSFKAGVTDTQYF
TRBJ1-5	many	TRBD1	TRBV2	TGTGCCAGCAGTGAATACGGGACAGGGGTAAGGGGTAGCAATCAGCCCCAGCATTTT	CASSEYGTGVRGSNQPQHF
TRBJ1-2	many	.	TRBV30	TGTGCCTGGAGATACGGGGGAGGAGGCTACACCTTC	CAWRYGGGGYTF
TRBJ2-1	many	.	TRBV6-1	TGTGCCAGCATTCTTAACGGACACGACTACAATGAGCAGTTCTTC	CASILNGHDYNEQFF
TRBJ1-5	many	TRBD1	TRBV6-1	TGTGCCAGCAGTTCGGGACAGGGAGTCAATCAGCCCCAGCATTTT	CASSSGQGVNQPQHF
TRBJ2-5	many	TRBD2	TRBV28	TGTGCCAGCAGTTTATTCCCTAGCGGGGGAGAGACCCAGTACTTC	CASSLFPSGGETQYF
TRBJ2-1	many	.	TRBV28	TGTGCCAGCAGCCTACTTGGGGCGGTACAGAATGAGCAGTTCTTC	CASSLLGAVQNEQFF
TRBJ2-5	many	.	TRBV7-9	TGTGCCAGCAGCTTCCTCGGATACTTTTTC	CASSFLGYFF
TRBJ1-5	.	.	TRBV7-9	TGTGCCAGCAGTGTTGACCGCGGTCAGCCCCAGCATTTT	CASSVDRGQPQHF
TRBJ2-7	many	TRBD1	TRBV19	TGTGCCAGTAGTATTACGGACAGGGGGCTCTACGAGCAGTACTTC	CASSITDRGLYEQYF
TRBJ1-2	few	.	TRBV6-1	TGTGCCAGCAGTGTAGGGCACCTAGGGAATGGCTACACCTTC	CASSVGHLGNGYTF
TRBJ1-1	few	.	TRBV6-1	TGTGCCAGCGCCCGGGGGGACACTGAAGCTTTCTTT	CASARGDTEAFF